The 19 T cell receptor beta chains in this list originate from one sample, sequenced in a study of T cells in Graves' hyperthyroidism and ophthalmopathy (dated by TCRdb to the late 2010s). Libraries were prepared through multiplex PCR. Instrument used: Illumina HiSeq 2000. The TCR beta CDR3 regions were amplified from the RNA transcripts. For the first round of RT-PCR on the TCR CDR3, the HTBI primer set was used together with the Qiagen OneStep RT-PCR kit. The raw public reads went through TCRdb reprocessing: fastp at Q25, MiXCR clone calling, in-frame beta chains kept. Every distinct CDR3 protein forms one entry, paired with its most common genes and DNA. In this sample the table shows hundreds of thousands of distinct CDR3 sequences, around a quarter of which occur a single time. The ten largest clones take up around 11% of the sample. Sample: blood. The receptor source for this set is a woman aged 25 to 39 with Graves' ophthalmopathy.

The CDR3 region has the DNA TGTGCCATCAGTGAGTCGGGGCATTCAGTTTCTGGCTACACCTTC. Amino acid sequence: CAISESGHSVSGYTF. The rearrangement links TRBV10-3 to TRBJ1-2; possibly TRBD1 for D (5 bases). V lost 0 bases to trimming and J lost 7 bases, with 15 bases between them. This CDR3 has 15 amino acids. Germline V lookup: CDR1 ENHRY, CDR2 SYGVKD.

This clonotype was recorded many times. V gene TRBV5-1 combines with J gene TRBJ1-5; 7 bases align to TRBD1. This CDR3 has 15 amino acids. Germline V CDR1 and CDR2: SGHRS, YFSETQ. The V gene end was trimmed by 0 bases and the J gene end by 3 bases; junction bases not matched to a gene: 3. The CDR3 protein is CASSLEGALNQPQHF. The CDR3 DNA is TGCGCCAGCAGCTTGGAGGGGGCACTCAATCAGCCCCAGCATTTT.

This clonotype came up many times. The rearrangement links TRBV19 to TRBJ1-5; no clear D. This CDR3 is built from 12 residues. Germline V gene lookup returns CDR1 LNHDA and CDR2 SQIVND (reference sequence). V lost 4 bases and J 9 bases, leaving 10 bases between the germline ends. The DNA of the CDR3 is TGTGCCAGTAGTAAGGAGGCCCTGCCCCAGCATTTT. Amino acid sequence: CASSKEALPQHF.

The sample holds many counts of this clonotype. This rearrangement joins TRBV11-2 to TRBJ2-6; D gene unclear. Germline-derived CDR1 and CDR2 are SGHAT and FQNNGV. The V gene lost 5 bases and the J gene lost 4 bases, with 9 bases spanning the gap. The CDR3 contains 14 residues. The CDR3 DNA follows: TGTGCCAGCAGCCGAATTGTGGGGGCCAACGTCCTGACTTTC. Amino acid sequence: CASSRIVGANVLTF. Full variable domain (rest looked up from reference TRBV11-2 and TRBJ2-6): EAGVAQSPRYKIIEKRQSVAFWCNPISGHATLYWYQQILGQGPKLLIQFQNNGVVDDSQLPKDRFSAERLKGVDSTLKIQPAKLEDSAVYLCASSRIVGANVLTFGAGSRLTVL.

This clonotype has at least ten counts. The J gene is TRBJ1-1, the V gene TRBV14, with D unclear. Per germline, CDR1 SGHDN and CDR2 FVKESK. The V and J ends lost 0 bases and 2 bases respectively, with 7 bases between them. CDR3 length: 14 amino acids. CDR3 DNA sequence: TGTGCCAGCAGCCAAGACCTCAGAAACACTGAAGCTTTCTTT. Residues: CASSQDLRNTEAFF.

This clonotype was seen ten or more times. The J gene is TRBJ1-2, the V gene TRBV12-3 or TRBV12-4, with 12 bases aligning to TRBD1. With V trimmed by 8 bases and J by 7 bases, 8 bases remained unmatched. The CDR3 spans 14 residues. This CDR3 is CASHLGTGGLGYTF. For the CDR3, the DNA is TGTGCCAGCCATCTAGGGACAGGGGGCCTTGGCTACACCTTC.

J is TRBJ1-1 and V is TRBV6-1, with a possible D match to TRBD1 (6 bases). Trimming stripped 5 bases from V and 6 bases from J, with 19 bases between. Per germline, CDR1 MNHNS and CDR2 SASEGT. This CDR3 region has 15 residues. The CDR3 nucleotides read TGTGCCAGCAGTCATCATGAACAGGGCCCCGCTGAAGCTTTCTTT. Encoded protein: CASSHHEQGPAEAFF.

V gene TRBV5-1 combines with J gene TRBJ2-7; D call uncertain. The germline V and J ends were trimmed by 1 base and 4 bases, with 18 bases remaining between them. The CDR3 spans 16 residues. Germline values: CDR1 SGHRS, CDR2 YFSETQ. CDR3 in DNA: TGCGCCAGCAGCTTGAGAGTCGACCCGAAGAGTTACGAGCAGTACTTC. As protein: CASSLRVDPKSYEQYF.

The chain uses TRBV19 and TRBJ1-1; TRBD1 agrees at 8 bases. Germline loops: CDR1 LNHDA, CDR2 SQIVND (reference sequence). The CDR3 loop spans 15 amino acids. V trimming: 2 bases; J trimming: 4 bases; junction bases outside the gene matches: 6. The CDR3 nucleotides read TGTGCCAGTAGTATACAGGGGGCGCGGGGCACTGAAGCTTTCTTT. It translates to CASSIQGARGTEAFF. The full variable domain, its missing parts supplied by reference TRBV19 and TRBJ1-1, is DGGITQSPKYLFRKEGQNVTLSCEQNLNHDAMYWYRQDPGQGLRLIYYSQIVNDFQKGDIAEGYSVSREKKESFPLTVTSAQKNPTAFYLCASSIQGARGTEAFFGQGTRLTVV.

This clonotype was picked up many times. V and J are TRBV11-2 and TRBJ2-7, with D uncertain. The CDR3 has 17 amino acids. Trimming removed 3 bases from V and 2 bases from J, with 20 bases in between. Per germline, CDR1 SGHAT and CDR2 FQNNGV. CDR3 amino acids: CASSFVGSQPTPYEQYF. DNA of the CDR3: TGTGCCAGCAGCTTCGTCGGGTCGCAGCCTACACCCTACGAGCAGTACTTC.

This clonotype was counted many times. The chain combines TRBV19 with TRBJ1-5; a possible D gene is TRBD1 (6 bases). V lost 7 bases and J lost 5, with 18 bases in between. The CDR3 covers 15 residues. The germline CDR1 and CDR2 sequences are LNHDA and SQIVND (reference sequence). The CDR3 loop is CASNMGQPGDQPQHF. The CDR3 coding sequence is TGTGCCAGTAATATGGGACAACCAGGGGATCAGCCCCAGCATTTT.

This clonotype turned up a few times. The chain combines TRBV12-3 or TRBV12-4 with TRBJ1-6; tentative D call: TRBD1 (6 bases). The germline V and J ends were trimmed by 5 bases and 0 bases, with 11 bases remaining between them. The CDR3 length is 16 residues. The DNA for the CDR3 is TGTGCCAGCAGTCCCGGACAGAGCTCCTATAATTCACCCCTCCACTTT. The encoded protein is CASSPGQSSYNSPLHF.

In this sample, this clonotype turned up a few times. The rearrangement uses TRBV7-2 and TRBJ1-1; the match to TRBD1 covers 7 bases. Germline V gene lookup returns CDR1 SGHTA and CDR2 FQGNSA. Losses at the gene ends were 1 base for V and 6 bases for J; bases not matched to a gene: 8. The CDR3 length is 15 residues. The CDR3 DNA sequence: TGTGCCAGCAGCTTAGGACAGGGTGTTGGGGCTGAAGCTTTCTTT. Amino acids: CASSLGQGVGAEAFF.

Regarding this clonotype: The junction does not match germline at one end; this may be a read error. The chain recombines TRBV20-1 with TRBJ2-7; D is undetermined. Germline V gives CDR1 DFQATT, CDR2 SNEGSKA (reference sequence). This CDR3 has 12 residues. The DNA of the CDR3 is TGCAGTGCTAGAAGGGAAGGCTACGAGCAGTGCTTC. This translates into CSARREGYEQCF.

This clonotype was counted at least ten times. The rearrangement links TRBV2 to TRBJ1-1; the match to TRBD1 covers 7 bases. The CDR3 extends over 13 amino acids. Germline-derived CDR1 and CDR2 are SNHLY and FYNNEI. V lost 3 bases, J lost 6 bases, and 4 bases stayed unmatched. The CDR3 nucleotides are TGTGCCAGCAGTGAGACGGGACAGTCTGAAGCTTTCTTT. Protein: CASSETGQSEAFF.

Many counts were recorded for this clonotype. Relative to the germline gene, one junction end is altered; a read error may explain this. This chain connects TRBV5-1 to TRBJ1-1; possible D gene TRBD1, 5 bases. The germline gives CDR1 SGHRS, CDR2 YFSETQ. This CDR3 is built from 13 residues. As DNA, the CDR3 is TGTGCCAGTAGCCAGGGCGTGAACACTGAAGCTTTCTTT. Its protein is CASSQGVNTEAFF.

In its sample, this clonotype was seen many times. The rearrangement uses TRBV6-1 and TRBJ1-5, with TRBD1 matching 11 bases. V dropped 6 bases and J dropped 2; count of bases not matched to a gene: 6. The CDR3 is made up of 16 amino acids. Germline loops: CDR1 MNHNS, CDR2 SASEGT. Here the CDR3 reads CASRSGTGGGNQPQHF. The DNA for the CDR3 is TGTGCCAGCAGAAGCGGGACAGGGGGTGGCAATCAGCCCCAGCATTTT.

This clonotype was detected ten times or more. The J gene is TRBJ1-5, the V gene TRBV12-3 or TRBV12-4; D uncertain. V lost 0 bases to trimming and J lost 6 bases, with 6 bases between them. The CDR3 length is 13 residues. The CDR3 loop reads CASSLARGQPQHF. As DNA, the CDR3 is TGTGCCAGCAGTTTAGCTCGTGGTCAGCCCCAGCATTTT.

This clonotype has a count of ten or more. V and J are TRBV27 and TRBJ2-5; 8 bases align to TRBD1. The V gene's germline CDR1 is MNHEY and CDR2 SMNVEV (reference sequence). Trimming removed 7 bases from V and 2 bases from J; junction bases left unmatched: 3. The CDR3 has 13 amino acids. The CDR3 spells CASNRGLQETQYF. CDR3 in DNA: TGTGCCAGCAACAGGGGGTTACAAGAGACCCAGTACTTC.